Below, 31 T cell receptor beta chains from the same sample are listed, as sequenced in a study of shared clonotypes between healthy human individuals. Here immunoSEQ multiplex PCR was the method, and the copy in TCRdb shows in-frame clones only, minus some. This table has about 480,000 clones, 79% appearing once. The specimen was PBMCs. The source is a woman in her thirties or forties in good health. Some clones in this sample may be carry-over from other donors' samples.

The chain links TRBV4-2 to TRBJ2-5; perhaps D is TRBD1 or TRBD2 (5 bases each). Judging by the DNA end, TRBJ2-7 fits better; the J call may be wrong. The CDR3 is 16 residues long. Germline V gene sequence: CDR1 LGHNA, CDR2 YNFKEQ. The CDR3 sequence is CASSQDLDLGVYEQYF. For the CDR3, the DNA is TGTGCCAGCAGCCAAGATCTCGACTTGGGGGTTTACGAGCAGTACTTC.

The V call is TRBV29-1, the J call TRBJ1-3; D is possibly TRBD1 (5 bases). Germline values: CDR1 SQVTM, CDR2 ANQGSEA. The CDR3 extends over 11 amino acids. Trimming shortened V by 7 bases and J by 4 bases, and 8 bases separated the two germline ends. CDR3 residues: CSANRGNTIYF. In DNA form, the CDR3 reads TGCAGCGCAAACAGGGGAAACACCATATATTTT.

Notes on this clone: One end of the junction is discordant with germline, which a read error may explain. The V gene is TRBV6-1, the J gene TRBJ1-3; no clear D. This CDR3 has 15 residues. The germline CDR1 and CDR2 sequences are MNHNS and SASEGT. DNA for the CDR3: TGTGCCATCAGTGAGTCCGCGGACTCTGGAAACACCATATATTTT. Protein product: CAISESADSGNTIYF.

V and J are TRBV7-7 and TRBJ2-1, with D possibly matching TRBD1 (5 bases). Trimming took off 1 base at V and 0 bases at J, with 7 bases between the two ends. The CDR3 runs 15 residues. CDR1 is SSHAT and CDR2 is FNYEAQ in the germline V gene (reference sequence). CDR3 amino acids: CASSLGRGSYNEQFF. The CDR3 DNA is TGTGCCAGCAGCTTAGGAAGGGGCTCCTACAATGAGCAGTTCTTC.

The rearrangement uses TRBV20-1 and TRBJ2-1; possibly TRBD1 or TRBD2 for D (5 bases each). V shed 7 bases and J shed 7 bases, with 8 bases lying between them. The CDR3 loop spans 10 amino acids. Germline CDR1 is DFQATT and CDR2 is SNEGSKA (reference sequence). The CDR3 sequence is CSVEGNEQFF. The DNA for the CDR3 is TGCAGTGTTGAGGGGAATGAGCAGTTCTTC.

The rearrangement links TRBV28 to TRBJ2-3; D uncertain. The CDR3 extends over 14 amino acids. Trimming stripped 2 bases from V and 4 bases from J, with 10 bases between. Germline lookup yields CDR1 MDHEN and CDR2 SYDVKM. CDR3 DNA sequence: TGTGCCAGCAGTTTAATTGGAAAGGCAGATACGCAGTATTTT. Amino acids: CASSLIGKADTQYF.

This chain uses TRBV4-2 with TRBJ2-3; possible D gene TRBD2, 5 bases. V gave up 7 bases and J gave up 3 bases, with 14 bases separating them. CDR3 length equals 14 residues. Germline CDR1 and CDR2: LGHNA and YNFKEQ. DNA of the CDR3: TGTGCCAGCAAGTCCCGGGGAGAAACAGATACGCAGTATTTT. Translation: CASKSRGETDTQYF.

The V gene is TRBV2, the J gene TRBJ1-1; TRBD1 is a possible D gene (6 bases). V was cut by 7 bases and J by 6 bases, with 12 bases left in between. The CDR3 contains 12 residues. The germline V gene encodes CDR1 SNHLY and CDR2 FYNNEI. The CDR3 region is CASNREPPEAFF. The CDR3 DNA reads as TGTGCCAGCAACAGGGAACCGCCTGAAGCTTTCTTT.

The V and J genes are TRBV4-2 and TRBJ1-1; D is ambiguous. This CDR3 is 14 amino acids long. Germline V gives CDR1 LGHNA, CDR2 YNFKEQ. Trimming shortened V by 0 bases and J by 5 bases, and 10 bases separated the two germline ends. CDR3 in DNA: TGTGCCAGCAGCCAAGATACGTTGGGTACTGAAGCTTTCTTT. It is translated as CASSQDTLGTEAFF.

V gene TRBV4-1 combines with J gene TRBJ2-4; 7 bases map to TRBD1. This CDR3 region has 13 residues. V lost 3 bases to trimming and J lost 7 bases; unmatched junction nucleotides: 3. From germline, CDR1 is MGHRA and CDR2 YSYEKL. CDR3 region: CASSQTGLNIQYF. The DNA of the CDR3 is TGCGCCAGCAGCCAGACAGGGTTGAACATTCAGTACTTC.

The rearrangement joins TRBV29-1 to TRBJ2-1; D perhaps matches TRBD2 (6 bases). Germline V lookup: CDR1 SQVTM, CDR2 ANQGSEA. The CDR3 totals 20 residues. The ends were cut back, 6 bases at V and 3 bases at J, with 33 bases in the middle. The CDR3 here is CSVAGTLVISRPRRYNEQFF. CDR3 nucleotides: TGCAGCGTCGCCGGGACTCTCGTAATTAGTCGTCCTCGGCGCTACAATGAGCAGTTCTTC.

The chain combines TRBV6-6 with TRBJ2-1, with 8 bases identical to TRBD2. V lost 9 bases, J lost 0 bases, and 10 bases stayed unmatched. The germline CDR1 and CDR2 sequences are MNHNY and SVGAGI (reference sequence). CDR3 length: 16 amino acids. As DNA, the CDR3 is TGTGCCAGTTACTGGAGTAGCGGGACCTCCTACAATGAGCAGTTCTTC. Translating it yields CASYWSSGTSYNEQFF.

This clone appeared a single time. The chain joins TRBV4-2 to TRBJ2-7; TRBD2 matches 8 bases. V gave up 5 bases and J gave up 2 bases; unmatched junction bases: 2. CDR3 length: 13 residues. CDR1 is LGHNA and CDR2 is YNFKEQ in the germline V gene. The CDR3 loop is CASSEGLAYEQYF. In DNA, the CDR3 is TGTGCCAGCAGCGAGGGACTAGCCTACGAGCAGTACTTC.

The chain carries TRBV5-1 and TRBJ2-7; the D gene is possibly TRBD2 (5 bases). This CDR3 contains 13 residues. CDR1 and CDR2 from the germline V gene are SGHRS and YFSETQ. V was pared by 6 bases and J by 4 bases, with 14 bases between. This chain's CDR3 is CASKPSGSYEQYF. Here the CDR3 DNA reads TGCGCCAGCAAGCCGAGCGGATCTTACGAGCAGTACTTC. Based on the CDR3 plus reference TRBV5-1 and TRBJ2-7, the full variable domain is KAGVTQTPRYLIKTRGQQVTLSCSPISGHRSVSWYQQTPGQGLQFLFEYFSETQRNKGNFPGRFSGRQFSNSRSEMNVSTLELGDSALYLCASKPSGSYEQYFGPGTRLTVT.

The rearrangement links TRBV5-6 to TRBJ1-4; D not resolved. The CDR3 runs 14 residues. Germline V gene data show CDR1 as SGHDT and CDR2 as YYEEEE. The V and J ends lost 1 base and 3 bases respectively, with 7 bases between them. CDR3 residues: CASSLPEPNEKLFF. For the CDR3, the DNA is TGTGCCAGCAGCTTGCCAGAACCTAATGAAAAACTGTTTTTT.

V and J are TRBV18 and TRBJ2-7, with TRBD2 matching 7 bases. Germline V lookup: CDR1 KGHSH, CDR2 LQKENI. With V trimmed by 2 bases and J by 1 base, 17 bases remained unmatched. The CDR3 has 19 amino acids. As DNA, the CDR3 is TGTGCCAGCTCACCAACGGCTAGCGGAAGAAAATCCACATCCTACGAGCAGTACTTC. It yields the protein CASSPTASGRKSTSYEQYF.

The V call is TRBV9, the J call TRBJ2-2, with 7 nucleotides matching TRBD1. This CDR3 region has 16 residues. Germline loops: CDR1 SGDLS, CDR2 YYNGEE. V was clipped by 0 bases and J by 4 bases; unmatched bases: 6. The DNA for the CDR3 is TGTGCCAGCAGCGTAGCTATGGACAGGTTCACCGGGGAGCTGTTTTTT. Translated, it gives CASSVAMDRFTGELFF.

The chain has TRBV4-1 and TRBJ2-2; 8 nucleotides line up with TRBD2. Germline-derived CDR1 and CDR2 are MGHRA and YSYEKL. The CDR3 runs to 18 residues. J lost 4 bases, V lost 0 bases, and 10 bases had no gene match. DNA of the CDR3: TGCGCCAGCAGCCAAGATCCTGAGCGGGAGTTCTTCACCGGGGAGCTGTTTTTT. The encoded protein is CASSQDPEREFFTGELFF.

This chain joins TRBV6-4 and TRBJ1-1; 12 nucleotides agree with TRBD1. The CDR3 extends over 15 amino acids. The J segment lost 4 bases and the V segment lost 3 bases, leaving 3 bases of the junction unmatched. Germline lookup yields CDR1 MRHNA and CDR2 SNTAGT. The CDR3 reads CASSEGTGGFTEAFF. CDR3 nucleotide sequence: TGTGCCAGCAGTGAGGGGACAGGGGGCTTCACTGAAGCTTTCTTT.

The chain carries TRBV6-5 and TRBJ1-1; D gene unclear. V was shortened by 7 bases and J by 6 bases, with 9 bases between the two germline ends. The CDR3 runs 11 residues. Germline CDR1 reads MNHEY; CDR2 reads SVGAGI. The CDR3: CASNDGPEAFF. In DNA form, the CDR3 reads TGTGCCAGCAACGACGGCCCTGAAGCTTTCTTT.

This chain links TRBV6-1 with TRBJ1-1; no clear D gene. Germline-derived CDR1 and CDR2 are MNHNS and SASEGT. There are 12 residues in the CDR3. Trimming cost V 5 bases and J 9 bases, with 13 bases left between them. CDR3 DNA: TGTGCCAGCAGTCCCCCAGAGGTTCAAGCTTTCTTT. It encodes CASSPPEVQAFF.

V gene TRBV5-1 combines with J gene TRBJ2-3; weak D call: TRBD1 (5 bases). V lost 0 bases to trimming and J lost 6 bases, with 17 bases between them. CDR3 length equals 16 residues. Germline V gives CDR1 SGHRS, CDR2 YFSETQ. CDR3 in amino acids: CASSLGYGRVYDTQYF. The CDR3 coding sequence is TGCGCCAGCAGCTTGGGGTACGGCAGGGTGTACGATACGCAGTATTTT.

The chain uses TRBV5-4 and TRBJ2-5; weak D call: TRBD2 (7 bases). V gave up 4 bases and J gave up 5 bases, with 18 bases separating them. The germline V gene encodes CDR1 SGHNT and CDR2 YYREEE (reference sequence). The CDR3 sequence is 15 residues long. CDR3 bases: TGTGCCAGCAGCCCCCGCACGGGGGGCGGCGAGACCCAGTACTTC. Translating gives CASSPRTGGGETQYF.

V and J are TRBV27 and TRBJ2-2; a weak D match, TRBD2 (5 bases). This CDR3 contains 15 residues. V dropped 6 bases and J dropped 3 bases, with 14 bases sitting between them. CDR1 is MNHEY, CDR2 SMNVEV, per germline (reference sequence). The CDR3 coding sequence is TGTGCCAGCAGACCCCCGGGATACGACACCGGGGAGCTGTTTTTT. It specifies CASRPPGYDTGELFF.

The chain joins TRBV6-5 to TRBJ1-5, with D hard to call. V lost 2 bases to trimming and J lost 4 bases, with 6 bases between them. The germline CDR1 and CDR2 sequences are MNHEY and SVGAGI. The CDR3 runs 13 residues. CDR3 protein: CASSYRENQPQHF. In nucleotides, the CDR3 is TGTGCCAGCAGTTACCGGGAGAATCAGCCCCAGCATTTT.

This sequence joins TRBV28 and TRBJ1-4, with D maybe TRBD1 (6 bases). Per germline, CDR1 MDHEN and CDR2 SYDVKM. The CDR3 is made up of 17 amino acids. V dropped 5 bases and J dropped 0 bases, with 16 bases sitting between them. CDR3 amino acids: CASSTPLQGTTNEKLFF. CDR3 in DNA: TGTGCCAGCAGTACACCCCTACAGGGTACAACTAATGAAAAACTGTTTTTT.

The genes are TRBV19 and TRBJ1-5; D not resolved. CDR1 is LNHDA, CDR2 SQIVND, per germline (reference sequence). V lost 7 bases to trimming and J lost 0 bases, with 13 bases between them. The CDR3 has 15 amino acids. CDR3: CASTSLDYSNQPQHF. The CDR3 region has the DNA TGTGCCAGTACGAGTCTGGACTATAGCAATCAGCCCCAGCATTTT.

This chain links TRBV28 with TRBJ2-1; no reliable D call. The CDR3 contains 14 residues. Germline V gives CDR1 MDHEN, CDR2 SYDVKM. Trimming shortened V by 5 bases and J by 6 bases, and 14 bases separated the two germline ends. The CDR3 bases are TGTGCCAGCAGTCCCACTTTTTATAGCAATGAGCAGTTCTTC. Its translation is CASSPTFYSNEQFF.

The V gene is TRBV18, the J gene TRBJ2-7, with TRBD2 as a possible D gene (6 bases). There are 15 residues in the CDR3. Germline assignment: CDR1 KGHSH and CDR2 LQKENI. Deletions cut 3 bases from V and 2 bases from J, with 14 bases between. The CDR3 protein is CASSPGAGPTYEQYF. CDR3 in DNA: TGTGCCAGCTCACCTGGGGCGGGACCCACCTACGAGCAGTACTTC.

Comment on this clone: This same CDR3 is encoded by further DNA sequences in the sample. The rearrangement joins TRBV5-4 to TRBJ2-5, with D possibly TRBD2 on 7 matching bases. Germline V gene sequence: CDR1 SGHNT, CDR2 YYREEE (reference sequence). The CDR3 totals 15 residues. With 9 bases removed from V and 5 bases from J, the gap between germline ends came to 23 bases. The CDR3 reads CAIPGGPSKGETQYF. DNA for the CDR3: TGTGCCATTCCGGGGGGCCCCTCTAAAGGGGAGACCCAGTACTTC.

The CDR3 loop is CASSGDSLSGANVLTF. For the CDR3, the DNA is TGTGCCAGCTCGGGGGACAGCCTCTCTGGGGCCAACGTCCTGACTTTC. The V gene is TRBV18, the J gene TRBJ2-6; 7 nucleotides match TRBD1. J gave up 0 bases and V 6 bases, and 5 bases lay outside the gene matches. In germline, CDR1 is KGHSH, CDR2 LQKENI. The CDR3 is 16 amino acids.